Listed below are T cell receptor beta chains from one sample, sequenced in a study of blood T cell repertoires in COVID-19. The table came from immunoSEQ multiplex PCR; TCRdb's copy has only in-frame clones and leaves some out. This table has some 250,000 clones, roughly 80% appearing once. Sequenced: peripheral blood. These receptors all come from a woman of 80 years or more with acute or convalescent COVID-19. Each CDR3 is given with its conserved first and last residue. D genes are given only for firm matches. Clone size is not always given. Where it is, it says once, few, many or a class for expanded clones.

v_gene,len,j_gene,abundance,d_gene,CDR3aa,CDR3nt
TRBV28,15,TRBJ2-1,-,TRBD2,CASSELAGMNNEQFF,TGTGCCAGCAGTGAACTAGCGGGAATGAACAATGAGCAGTTCTTC
TRBV10-3,12,TRBJ2-7,few,-,CAISEPPREWYF,TGTGCCATCAGTGAGCCTCCCAGGGAATGGTACTTC
TRBV2,14,TRBJ2-7,-,-,CASSGVDSDYEQYF,TGTGCCAGCAGTGGGGTTGACAGTGATTACGAGCAGTACTTC
TRBV2,13,TRBJ1-2,-,-,CASSEEARRGYTF,TGTGCCAGCAGTGAGGAGGCCCGACGAGGCTACACCTTC
TRBV5-1,15,TRBJ2-1,-,TRBD1,CASSLGQGRHNEQFF,TGCGCCAGCAGCTTGGGACAGGGACGGCACAACGAGCAGTTCTTC
TRBV19,14,TRBJ1-3,-,-,CASTRHENGNTIYF,TGTGCCAGTACGCGGCACGAGAATGGAAACACCATATATTTT
TRBV3-1/TRBV3-2,18,TRBJ2-1,-,-,CASSQVTKVLSSYNEQFF,TGTGCCAGCAGCCAAGTAACCAAAGTACTCTCCTCCTACAATGAGCAGTTCTTC
TRBV10-3,12,TRBJ2-1,-,-,CAISDPYNEQFF,TGTGCCATCAGTGACCCTTACAATGAGCAGTTCTTC
TRBV18,13,TRBJ1-1,-,-,CASSQGERTEAFF,TGTGCCAGCTCACAGGGGGAGCGCACTGAAGCTTTCTTT
TRBV12-5,15,TRBJ1-3,-,-,CASGWNTGSGNTIYF,TGTGCTAGTGGTTGGAATACAGGGTCTGGAAACACCATATATTTT